Given below is one T cell receptor (beta chain) in context. Its antigen is undetermined. Germline V gives CDR1 SGHRS, CDR2 YFSETQ. CDR3 length: 15 residues. Trimming took off 1 base at V and 2 bases at J, with 13 bases between the two ends. The PCR was carried out with 60 Vbeta primers and 13 Jbeta primers. Here immunoSEQ multiplex PCR was the method, and the copy in TCRdb shows in-frame clones only, minus some. The sample yields some 170,000 clones, about four fifths seen once. This record comes from a study of cytomegalovirus exposure and HLA in healthy donors. Broader study findings: Common viral pathogens were later found to be apparently linked to several of the most significant clusters. Exclusion as indistinguishable affected some V segments, including TRBV6-2 and TRBV6-3. Analyzed later, association rates of TCRs varied across HLA loci, with DRB1 most and HLA-C fewest. With further analysis later on, most CMV-associated TCR beta chains appeared HLA-restricted.

This chain joins TRBV5-1 and TRBJ2-7; a weak D match, TRBD1 (5 bases). The material sequenced was PBMCs. The clonotype comes from a girl between 10 and 17 years old in good health and CMV-seropositive. CDR3 in DNA: TGCGCCAGCAGCTTGTGGACCGACAGACCCTACGAGCAGTACTTC. Its translation is CASSLWTDRPYEQYF.